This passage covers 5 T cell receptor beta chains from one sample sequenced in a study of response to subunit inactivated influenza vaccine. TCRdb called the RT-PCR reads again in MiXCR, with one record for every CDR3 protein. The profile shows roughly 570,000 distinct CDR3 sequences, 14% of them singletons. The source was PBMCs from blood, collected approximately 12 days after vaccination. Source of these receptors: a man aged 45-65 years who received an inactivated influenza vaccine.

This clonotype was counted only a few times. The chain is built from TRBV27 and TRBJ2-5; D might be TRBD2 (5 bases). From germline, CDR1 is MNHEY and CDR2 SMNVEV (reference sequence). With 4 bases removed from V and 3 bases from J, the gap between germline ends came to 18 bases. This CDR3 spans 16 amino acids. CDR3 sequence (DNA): TGTGCCAGCAGTTCCTTCAGTTTGGGAGCTAAAGAGACCCAGTACTTC. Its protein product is CASSSFSLGAKETQYF.

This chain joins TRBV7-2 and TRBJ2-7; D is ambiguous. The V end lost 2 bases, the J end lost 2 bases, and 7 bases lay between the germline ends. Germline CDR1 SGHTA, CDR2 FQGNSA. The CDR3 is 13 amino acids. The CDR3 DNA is TGTGCCAGCAGCTTATTACGGCCCTACGAGCAGTACTTC. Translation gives CASSLLRPYEQYF.

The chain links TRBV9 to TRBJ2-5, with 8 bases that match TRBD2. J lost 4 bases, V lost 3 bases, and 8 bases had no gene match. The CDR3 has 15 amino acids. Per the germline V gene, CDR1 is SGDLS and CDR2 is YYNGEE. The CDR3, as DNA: TGTGCCAGCAGCGAGCAAGCGGGAGAGGCAGAGACCCAGTACTTC. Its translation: CASSEQAGEAETQYF.

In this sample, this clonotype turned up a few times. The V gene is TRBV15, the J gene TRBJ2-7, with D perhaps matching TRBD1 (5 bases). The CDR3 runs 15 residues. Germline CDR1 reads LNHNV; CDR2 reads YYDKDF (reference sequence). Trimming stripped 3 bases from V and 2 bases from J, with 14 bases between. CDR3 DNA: TGTGCCACCAGCAGGGCTCGGTCGGACACCTACGAGCAGTACTTC. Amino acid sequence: CATSRARSDTYEQYF.

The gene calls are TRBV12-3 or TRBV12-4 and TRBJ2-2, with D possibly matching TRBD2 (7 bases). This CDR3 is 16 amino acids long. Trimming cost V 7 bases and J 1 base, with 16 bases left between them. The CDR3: CASIARGALNTGELFF. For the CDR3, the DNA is TGTGCCAGCATCGCCCGGGGGGCCTTGAACACCGGGGAGCTGTTTTTT.